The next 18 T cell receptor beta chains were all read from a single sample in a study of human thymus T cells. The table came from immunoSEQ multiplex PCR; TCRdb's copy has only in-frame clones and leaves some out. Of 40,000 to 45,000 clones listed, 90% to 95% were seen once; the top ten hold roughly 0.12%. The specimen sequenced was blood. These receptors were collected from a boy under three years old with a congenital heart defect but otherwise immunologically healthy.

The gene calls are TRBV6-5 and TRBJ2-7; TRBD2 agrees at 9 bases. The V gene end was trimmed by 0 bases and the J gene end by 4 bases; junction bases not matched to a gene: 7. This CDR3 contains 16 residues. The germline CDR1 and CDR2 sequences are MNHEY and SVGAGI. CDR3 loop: CASSYSLAGRVYEQYF. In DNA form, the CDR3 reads TGTGCCAGCAGTTACTCGCTAGCGGGGAGAGTTTACGAGCAGTACTTC.

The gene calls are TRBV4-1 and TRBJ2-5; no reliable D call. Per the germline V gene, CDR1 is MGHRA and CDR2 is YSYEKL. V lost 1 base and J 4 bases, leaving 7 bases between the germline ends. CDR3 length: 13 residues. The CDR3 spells CASSQVPSETQYF. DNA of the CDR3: TGCGCCAGCAGCCAAGTCCCTTCAGAGACCCAGTACTTC.

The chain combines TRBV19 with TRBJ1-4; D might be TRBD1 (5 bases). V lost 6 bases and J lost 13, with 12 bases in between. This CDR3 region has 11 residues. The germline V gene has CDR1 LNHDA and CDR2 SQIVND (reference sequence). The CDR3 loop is CASRTRTRLFF. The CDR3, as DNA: TGTGCCAGTAGGACCCGGACAAGACTGTTTTTT.

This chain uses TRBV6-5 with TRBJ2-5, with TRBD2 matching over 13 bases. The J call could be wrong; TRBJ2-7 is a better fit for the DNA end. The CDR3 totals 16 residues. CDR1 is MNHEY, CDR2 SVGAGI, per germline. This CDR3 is CASSFKGLAGINEQYF. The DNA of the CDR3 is TGTGCCAGCAGTTTCAAGGGACTAGCGGGGATCAACGAGCAGTACTTC.

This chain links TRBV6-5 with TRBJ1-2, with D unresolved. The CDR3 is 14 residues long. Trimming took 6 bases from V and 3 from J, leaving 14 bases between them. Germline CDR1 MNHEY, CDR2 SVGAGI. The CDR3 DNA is TGTGCCAGCAGCCGGGGAGGATCGGACTATGGCTACACCTTC. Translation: CASSRGGSDYGYTF.

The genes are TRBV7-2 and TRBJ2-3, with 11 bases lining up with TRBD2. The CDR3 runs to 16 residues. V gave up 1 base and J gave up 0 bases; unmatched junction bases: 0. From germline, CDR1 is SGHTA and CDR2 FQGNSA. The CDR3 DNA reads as TGTGCCAGCAGCTTAGGACTAGCGGGGAGCACAGATACGCAGTATTTT. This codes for CASSLGLAGSTDTQYF.

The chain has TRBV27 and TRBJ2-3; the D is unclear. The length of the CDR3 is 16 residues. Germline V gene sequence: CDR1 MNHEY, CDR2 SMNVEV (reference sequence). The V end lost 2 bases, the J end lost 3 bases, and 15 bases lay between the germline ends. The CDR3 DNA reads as TGTGCCAGCAGTTTACGCCCCCCGCCCTGGACAGATACGCAGTATTTT. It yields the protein CASSLRPPPWTDTQYF.

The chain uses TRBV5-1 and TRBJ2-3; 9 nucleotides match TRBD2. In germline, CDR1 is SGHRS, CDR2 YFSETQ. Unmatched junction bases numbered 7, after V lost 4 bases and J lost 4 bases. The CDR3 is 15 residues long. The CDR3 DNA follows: TGCGCCAGCAGCCTCACTAGCGGGCGCGCAGATACGCAGTATTTT. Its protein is CASSLTSGRADTQYF.

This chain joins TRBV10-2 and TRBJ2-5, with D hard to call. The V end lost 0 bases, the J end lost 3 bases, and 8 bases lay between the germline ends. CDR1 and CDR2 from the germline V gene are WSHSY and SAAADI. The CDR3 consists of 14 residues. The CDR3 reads CASSESKGKETQYF. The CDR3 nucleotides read TGCGCCAGCAGTGAGTCCAAGGGAAAAGAGACCCAGTACTTC.

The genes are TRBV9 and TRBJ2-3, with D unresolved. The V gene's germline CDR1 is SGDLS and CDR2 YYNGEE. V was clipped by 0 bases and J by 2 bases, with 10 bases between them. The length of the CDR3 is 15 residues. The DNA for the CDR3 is TGTGCCAGCAGCGTAGAGGGCAGAAACACAGATACGCAGTATTTT. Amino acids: CASSVEGRNTDTQYF.

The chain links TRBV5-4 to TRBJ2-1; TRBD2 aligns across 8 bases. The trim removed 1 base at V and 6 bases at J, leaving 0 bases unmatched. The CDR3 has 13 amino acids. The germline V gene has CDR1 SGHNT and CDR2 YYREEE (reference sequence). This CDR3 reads CASSLRGGNEQFF. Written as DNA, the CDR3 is TGTGCCAGCAGCTTGCGGGGGGGCAATGAGCAGTTCTTC.

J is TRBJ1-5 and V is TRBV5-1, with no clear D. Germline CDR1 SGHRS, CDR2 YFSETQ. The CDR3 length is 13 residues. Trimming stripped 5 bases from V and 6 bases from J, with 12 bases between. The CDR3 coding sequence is TGCGCCAGCAGTGAGGTGGGGATTCAGCCCCAGCATTTT. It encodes CASSEVGIQPQHF.

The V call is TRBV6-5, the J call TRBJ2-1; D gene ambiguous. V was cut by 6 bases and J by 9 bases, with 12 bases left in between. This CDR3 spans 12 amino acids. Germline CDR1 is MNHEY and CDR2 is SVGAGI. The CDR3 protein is CASSYGEGEQFF. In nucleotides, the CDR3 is TGTGCCAGCAGCTACGGCGAAGGTGAGCAGTTCTTC.

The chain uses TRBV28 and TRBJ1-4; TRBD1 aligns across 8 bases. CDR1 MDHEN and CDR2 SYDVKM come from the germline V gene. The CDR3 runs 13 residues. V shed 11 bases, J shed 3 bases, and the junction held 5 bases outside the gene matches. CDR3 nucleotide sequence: TGTGCCCACACAGGGGGGCCTAATGAAAAACTGTTTTTT. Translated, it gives CAHTGGPNEKLFF.

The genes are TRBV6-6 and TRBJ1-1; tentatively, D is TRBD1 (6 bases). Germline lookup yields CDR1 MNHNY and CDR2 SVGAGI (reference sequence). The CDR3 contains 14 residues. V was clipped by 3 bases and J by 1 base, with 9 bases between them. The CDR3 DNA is TGTGCCAGCAGTTATGGGGGGCGGAACACTGAAGCTTTCTTT. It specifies CASSYGGRNTEAFF.

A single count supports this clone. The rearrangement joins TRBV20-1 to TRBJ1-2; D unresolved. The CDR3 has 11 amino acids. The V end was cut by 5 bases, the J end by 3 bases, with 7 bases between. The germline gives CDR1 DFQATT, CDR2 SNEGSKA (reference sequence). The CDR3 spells CSAPLDYGYTF. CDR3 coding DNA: TGCAGTGCTCCTCTGGACTATGGCTACACCTTC.

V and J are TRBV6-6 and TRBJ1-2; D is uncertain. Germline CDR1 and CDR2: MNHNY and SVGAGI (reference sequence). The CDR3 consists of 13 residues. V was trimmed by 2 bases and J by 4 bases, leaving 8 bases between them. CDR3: CASSYRLSYGYTF. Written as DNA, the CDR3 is TGTGCCAGCAGTTACAGACTGAGCTATGGCTACACCTTC.

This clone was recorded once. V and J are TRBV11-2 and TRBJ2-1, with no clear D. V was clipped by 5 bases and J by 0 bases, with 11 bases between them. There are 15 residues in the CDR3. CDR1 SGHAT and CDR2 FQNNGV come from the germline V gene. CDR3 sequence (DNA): TGTGCCAGCAGCCCTCGGCGGAGCTCCTACAATGAGCAGTTCTTC. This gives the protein CASSPRRSSYNEQFF.